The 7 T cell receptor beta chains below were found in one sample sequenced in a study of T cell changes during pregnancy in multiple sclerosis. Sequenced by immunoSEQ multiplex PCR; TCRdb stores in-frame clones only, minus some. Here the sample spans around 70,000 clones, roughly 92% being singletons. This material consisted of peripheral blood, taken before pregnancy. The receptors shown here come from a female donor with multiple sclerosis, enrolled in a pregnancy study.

This CDR3 reads CASSLAGGPGIEQYF. The DNA for the CDR3 is TGTGCCAGCAGCTTGGCGGGAGGGCCGGGGATCGAGCAGTACTTC. The gene calls are TRBV7-2 and TRBJ2-7; TRBD2 aligns across 9 bases. Germline CDR1 is SGHTA and CDR2 is FQGNSA. CDR3 length equals 15 residues. V was pared by 3 bases and J by 6 bases, with 9 bases of the junction left unmatched.

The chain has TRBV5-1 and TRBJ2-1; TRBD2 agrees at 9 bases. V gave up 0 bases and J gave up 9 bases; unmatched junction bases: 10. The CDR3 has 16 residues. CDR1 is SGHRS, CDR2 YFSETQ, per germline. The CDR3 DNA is TGCGCCAGCAGCTTGGCCGTCGCGGGAGGGCCGGGTGAGCAGTTCTTC. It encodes CASSLAVAGGPGEQFF.

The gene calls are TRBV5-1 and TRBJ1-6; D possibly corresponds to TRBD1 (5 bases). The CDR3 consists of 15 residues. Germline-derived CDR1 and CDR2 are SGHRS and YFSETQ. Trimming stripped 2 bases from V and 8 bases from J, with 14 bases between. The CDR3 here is CASSFQGAFDSPLHF. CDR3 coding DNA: TGCGCCAGCAGCTTTCAGGGCGCCTTTGATTCACCCCTCCACTTT.

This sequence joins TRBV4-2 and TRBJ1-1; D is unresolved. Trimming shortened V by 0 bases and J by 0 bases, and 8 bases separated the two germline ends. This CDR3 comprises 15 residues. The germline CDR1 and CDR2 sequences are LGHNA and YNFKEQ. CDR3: CASSQDGVVNTEAFF. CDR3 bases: TGTGCCAGCAGCCAAGACGGGGTGGTGAACACTGAAGCTTTCTTT.

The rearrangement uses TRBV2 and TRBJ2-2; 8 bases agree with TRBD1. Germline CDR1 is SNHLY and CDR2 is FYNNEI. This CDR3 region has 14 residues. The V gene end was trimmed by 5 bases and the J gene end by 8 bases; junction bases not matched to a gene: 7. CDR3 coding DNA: TGTGCCAGCAGTCTAGGACAGGGTTATGGGGAGCTGTTTTTT. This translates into CASSLGQGYGELFF.

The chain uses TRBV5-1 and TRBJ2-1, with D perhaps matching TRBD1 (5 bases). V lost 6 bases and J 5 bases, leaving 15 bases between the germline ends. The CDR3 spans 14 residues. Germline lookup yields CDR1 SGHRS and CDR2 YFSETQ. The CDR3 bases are TGCGCCAGCACCCAAGCCGGACAAGACAATGAGCAGTTCTTC. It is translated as CASTQAGQDNEQFF. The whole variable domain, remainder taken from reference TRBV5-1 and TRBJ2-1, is KAGVTQTPRYLIKTRGQQVTLSCSPISGHRSVSWYQQTPGQGLQFLFEYFSETQRNKGNFPGRFSGRQFSNSRSEMNVSTLELGDSALYLCASTQAGQDNEQFFGPGTRLTVL.

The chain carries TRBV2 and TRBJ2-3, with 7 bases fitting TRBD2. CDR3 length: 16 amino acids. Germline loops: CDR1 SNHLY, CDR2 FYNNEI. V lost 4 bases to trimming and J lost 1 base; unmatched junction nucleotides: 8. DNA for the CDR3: TGTGCCAGCAGTGGGGGGGGTCAACTACGCACAGATACGCAGTATTTT. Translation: CASSGGGQLRTDTQYF.